This TCR beta chain was documented in a study of OX40 agonist ivuxolimab in advanced cancers. J lost 3 bases, V lost 3 bases, and 13 bases had no gene match. The CDR3 totals 19 residues. CDR1 LNHDA and CDR2 SQIVND come from the germline V gene (reference sequence). This table comes from immunoSEQ multiplex PCR, and its TCRdb copy is limited to in-frame clones, with some not included. The top ten hold roughly 0.67% of the sample, which has roughly 70,000 clones, roughly 90% seen once. Blood was sampled at baseline, cycle 4 day 1, and cycle 7 day 1. The sample consisted of CD4+ or CD8+ T cells sorted from blood, taken in a trial of the OX40 agonist ivuxolimab. The origin of this receptor is an adult with an advanced solid tumor such as melanoma, head and neck, liver or kidney cancer. This rearrangement joins TRBV19 to TRBJ2-1; 11 bases fit TRBD2. The CDR3 nucleotides are TGTGCCAGTAGTATTATTCGCATCGCGGGGACTAGCGGCTACAATGAGCAGTTCTTC. Protein product: CASSIIRIAGTSGYNEQFF.